The next 24 T cell receptor beta chains were all read from a single sample in a study of T cells after yellow fever vaccination (dated by TCRdb to about 2019). The label giving this sample's treatment or condition can be read as: live attenuated yellow fever vaccine strain. Libraries came from 5' RACE. Sequencing was performed on an Illumina NovaSeq 6000. TCRdb applied fastp at Q25 and MiXCR to the public reads, then kept only in-frame beta chains. When rows share a CDR3 protein, they turn into one entry using the most common DNA and genes. The sample has under 500,000 distinct CDR3 sequences on record, about 19% of them singletons. The top ten clonotypes cover roughly a sixth of the sample. Here the sequenced sample was PBMCs, taken before the yellow fever booster vaccination. These receptors were collected from a man aged 18 to 29 who received the YFV17D yellow fever vaccine.

Only a few counts were recorded for this clonotype. V is TRBV14 and J is TRBJ2-5; no clear D. V lost 4 bases to trimming and J lost 3 bases, with 18 bases between them. The germline V gene encodes CDR1 SGHDN and CDR2 FVKESK. This CDR3 contains 16 residues. Here the CDR3 reads CASSPGVSSDEETQYF. The CDR3 DNA sequence: TGTGCCAGCAGCCCTGGGGTTTCGTCGGATGAAGAGACCCAGTACTTC. The complete variable domain, with remaining parts taken from reference TRBV14 and TRBJ2-5, reads EAGVTQFPSHSVIEKGQTVTLRCDPISGHDNLYWYRRVMGKEIKFLLHFVKESKQDESGMPNNRFLAERTGGTYSTLKVQPAELEDSGVYFCASSPGVSSDEETQYFGPGTRLLVL.

This clonotype was found many times. The chain carries TRBV9 and TRBJ2-4, with D perhaps given as TRBD1 or TRBD2 (5 bases each). There are 17 residues in the CDR3. The V end lost 0 bases, the J end lost 0 bases, and 13 bases lay between the germline ends. Germline CDR1 is SGDLS and CDR2 is YYNGEE. The CDR3 DNA reads TGTGCCAGCAGCGTAGCTGGGGACGTCCTAGCCAAAAACATTCAGTACTTC. This gives the protein CASSVAGDVLAKNIQYF.

This rearrangement joins TRBV7-7 to TRBJ2-1; 10 bases match TRBD2. The length of the CDR3 is 15 residues. V shed 4 bases, J shed 7 bases, and the junction held 7 bases outside the gene matches. Germline CDR1 and CDR2: SSHAT and FNYEAQ (reference sequence). The CDR3 DNA reads as TGTGCCAGCAGCTCCTCCAGCGGGGGGGCAAATGAGCAGTTCTTC. Encoded protein: CASSSSSGGANEQFF.

This chain's CDR3 is CASRRDGKDAFF. The DNA of the CDR3 is TGCGCCAGCAGGCGAGACGGGAAGGACGCTTTCTTT. The chain has TRBV5-1 and TRBJ1-1; unclear D gene. Germline CDR1 and CDR2: SGHRS and YFSETQ. The germline V and J ends were trimmed by 5 bases and 11 bases, with 16 bases remaining between them. CDR3 size: 12 residues.

This clonotype was seen many times. The CDR3 bases are TGTGCCAGCAGGACTCCGACAGGGGGCGACACTGAAGCTTTCTTT. Translated: CASRTPTGGDTEAFF. This chain connects TRBV7-2 to TRBJ1-1; TRBD1 matches 10 bases. The V segment lost 6 bases and the J segment 3 bases; nucleotides outside the gene matches: 7. Germline CDR1 is SGHTA and CDR2 is FQGNSA. The CDR3 has 15 residues. The variable domain in full, completed from reference TRBV7-2 and TRBJ1-1, reads GAGVSQSPSNKVTEKGKDVELRCDPISGHTALYWYRQSLGQGLEFLIYFQGNSAPDKSGLPSDRFSAERTGGSVSTLTIQRTQQEDSAVYLCASRTPTGGDTEAFFGQGTRLTVV.

This clonotype was observed a handful of times. The gene calls are TRBV7-8 and TRBJ2-4, with 7 bases that match TRBD2. Unmatched junction bases numbered 11, after V lost 5 bases and J lost 7 bases. This CDR3 has 15 residues. Germline CDR1 is SGHVS and CDR2 is FQNEAQ. Here the CDR3 reads CASSRNLAAANIQYF. The CDR3 DNA is TGTGCCAGCAGCCGAAATCTAGCGGCGGCTAACATTCAGTACTTC.

This clonotype was counted between two and nine times. The chain combines TRBV6-2 or TRBV6-3 with TRBJ1-1, with 10 nucleotides matching TRBD1. This CDR3 region has 12 residues. CDR1 is MNHEY, CDR2 SVGEGT, per germline. Trimming cost V 6 bases and J 7 bases; bases outside gene matches: 2. The CDR3: CASSRDRGEAFF. DNA for the CDR3: TGTGCCAGCAGCCGGGACAGGGGTGAAGCTTTCTTT.

The DNA of the CDR3 is TGCGCCAGCAGCCAAAGTCTAGTAACCTACGAGCAGTACTTC. Encoded protein: CASSQSLVTYEQYF. The chain joins TRBV4-3 to TRBJ2-7; D is undetermined. Trimming shortened V by 2 bases and J by 2 bases, and 10 bases separated the two germline ends. This CDR3 contains 14 residues. CDR1 is LGHNA and CDR2 is YSLEER in the germline V gene.

This clonotype was observed a few times. This chain joins TRBV20-1 and TRBJ1-4, with D maybe TRBD1 (5 bases). The CDR3 runs to 14 residues. Trimming removed 6 bases from V and 6 bases from J, with 17 bases in between. The germline CDR1 and CDR2 sequences are DFQATT and SNEGSKA (reference sequence). CDR3 region: CSALRRRGDEKLFF. The CDR3 DNA reads as TGCAGTGCCCTAAGGAGAAGAGGGGATGAAAAACTGTTTTTT.

This clonotype was seen repeatedly, ten times or more. This sequence joins TRBV4-3 and TRBJ2-3; D gene unclear. The length of the CDR3 is 14 residues. Trimming removed 0 bases at V and 0 bases at J, with 4 bases between. CDR1 is LGHNA, CDR2 YSLEER, per germline. For the CDR3, the DNA is TGCGCCAGCAGCCAAGATACAAGCACAGATACGCAGTATTTT. It specifies CASSQDTSTDTQYF.

The gene calls are TRBV20-1 and TRBJ2-6; D not resolved. Germline V gene data show CDR1 as DFQATT and CDR2 as SNEGSKA (reference sequence). This CDR3 spans 14 amino acids. Trimming removed 0 bases from V and 11 bases from J, with 14 bases in between. The CDR3 DNA follows: TGCAGTGCTAGAGATCAGAGCTCATCGGACGTCCTGACTTTC. Translated, it gives CSARDQSSSDVLTF.

The J gene is TRBJ2-7, the V gene TRBV6-2 or TRBV6-3; TRBD1 matches 7 bases. V lost 0 bases to trimming and J lost 2 bases; unmatched junction nucleotides: 10. In germline, CDR1 is MNHEY, CDR2 SVGEGT. This CDR3 is 17 amino acids long. The CDR3 protein is CASSYSGTAILTYEQYV. The CDR3 region has the DNA TGTGCCAGCAGTTACTCAGGGACAGCGATCCTTACCTACGAGCAGTACGTC.

The rearrangement links TRBV5-1 to TRBJ1-1; D is unresolved. This CDR3 region has 13 residues. Trimming pared 4 bases from V and 4 bases from J, leaving 11 bases between. Germline lookup yields CDR1 SGHRS and CDR2 YFSETQ. CDR3 nucleotide sequence: TGCGCCAGCAGCCCCCGAGGTTCCACTGAAGCTTTCTTT. Translating it yields CASSPRGSTEAFF.

The J gene is TRBJ2-5, the V gene TRBV6-2 or TRBV6-3; D possibly uses TRBD1 or TRBD2 (5 bases each). V shed 5 bases and J shed 4 bases, with 17 bases lying between them. The CDR3 loop spans 15 amino acids. Per germline, CDR1 MNHEY and CDR2 SVGEGT. This CDR3 reads CASSPDPGPPETQYF. Here the CDR3 DNA reads TGTGCCAGCAGTCCAGACCCGGGACCCCCAGAGACCCAGTACTTC.

A few counts support this clonotype. The chain links TRBV7-9 to TRBJ1-2; 9 bases line up with TRBD1. V was pared by 1 base and J by 3 bases, with 9 bases of the junction left unmatched. The CDR3 length is 17 residues. Germline V gene sequence: CDR1 SEHNR, CDR2 FQNEAQ (reference sequence). This CDR3 is CASSLVGWDRVYYGYTF. The CDR3 DNA reads TGTGCCAGCAGCTTAGTCGGATGGGACAGGGTCTACTATGGCTACACCTTC.

This clonotype appeared a few times. V gene TRBV19 combines with J gene TRBJ1-6; 7 positions match TRBD1. CDR3 length equals 16 residues. Germline CDR1 LNHDA, CDR2 SQIVND (reference sequence). The ends lost 2 bases at V and 6 bases at J; junction bases unmatched: 7. CDR3 residues: CASSIYPGQPNSPLHF. The CDR3 region has the DNA TGTGCCAGTAGTATATATCCGGGACAGCCTAATTCACCCCTCCACTTT.

The V gene is TRBV3-1, the J gene TRBJ1-1; perhaps TRBD1 as D (6 bases). The CDR3 contains 13 residues. V lost 6 bases and J 4 bases, leaving 12 bases between the germline ends. Germline V gives CDR1 LGHDT, CDR2 YNNKEL (reference sequence). CDR3 coding DNA: TGTGCCAGCAGACAAAGGACAGCCACTGAAGCTTTCTTT. This codes for CASRQRTATEAFF.

The rearrangement links TRBV5-1 to TRBJ1-6; 8 nucleotides line up with TRBD1. CDR1 SGHRS and CDR2 YFSETQ come from the germline V gene. The length of the CDR3 is 15 residues. The V segment lost 4 bases and the J segment 7 bases; nucleotides outside the gene matches: 7. This CDR3 reads CASSRQGQENSPLHF. The CDR3 DNA sequence: TGCGCCAGCAGCCGTCAGGGACAGGAGAATTCACCCCTCCACTTT. Combining the CDR3 with reference TRBV5-1 and TRBJ1-6 gives the whole variable domain KAGVTQTPRYLIKTRGQQVTLSCSPISGHRSVSWYQQTPGQGLQFLFEYFSETQRNKGNFPGRFSGRQFSNSRSEMNVSTLELGDSALYLCASSRQGQENSPLHFGNGTRLTVT.

To note about this clonotype: This could be a read error, since a much larger clone is one nucleotide away. The gene calls are TRBV5-4 and TRBJ2-7, with TRBD2 as a possible D gene (5 bases). V shed 1 base and J shed 2 bases, with 7 bases lying between them. CDR3 length equals 13 residues. CDR1 and CDR2 (germline): SGHNT, YYREEE (reference sequence). CDR3 protein: CASSLKGAYEQYF. CDR3 DNA sequence: TGTGCCAGCAGCTTGAAGGGAGCCTACGAGCAGTACTTC.

This rearrangement joins TRBV5-1 to TRBJ1-1, with a tentative D call TRBD1 (5 bases). This CDR3 contains 15 residues. V was trimmed by 2 bases and J by 4 bases, leaving 15 bases between them. Looked up from germline, CDR1 is SGHRS and CDR2 is YFSETQ. The CDR3 DNA reads TGCGCCAGCAGCTTTATAGGCGCGGGGGGCACTGAAGCTTTCTTT. The encoded protein is CASSFIGAGGTEAFF.

This clonotype came up a few times. The V and J genes are TRBV10-1 and TRBJ2-3; D is undetermined. The CDR3 extends over 11 amino acids. Germline CDR1 and CDR2: WNHNN and SYGVQD (reference sequence). The V end was cut by 4 bases, the J end by 7 bases, with 6 bases between. CDR3 region: CASSGSHTQYF. The CDR3 DNA follows: TGCGCCAGCAGTGGGTCTCATACGCAGTATTTT.

This chain joins TRBV6-1 and TRBJ1-5, with 10 bases aligning to TRBD1. There are 14 residues in the CDR3. Germline CDR1 is MNHNS and CDR2 is SASEGT. The V gene end was trimmed by 5 bases and the J gene end by 7 bases; junction bases not matched to a gene: 5. CDR3: CASSPGQGGQPQHF. The CDR3 DNA reads TGTGCCAGCAGTCCAGGACAGGGGGGACAGCCCCAGCATTTT.

Only a few counts were recorded for this clonotype. The genes are TRBV24-1 and TRBJ2-3; tentatively, D is TRBD2 (6 bases). Looked up from germline, CDR1 is KGHDR and CDR2 is SFDVKD. This CDR3 has 14 residues. Between the trimmed V and J ends, which lost 4 bases and 5 bases, there was a span of 12 bases. The CDR3 DNA follows: TGTGCCACCAGTGACCCCTCCGGGGGAGATACGCAGTATTTT. Its translation is CATSDPSGGDTQYF.

This clonotype has only a few counts. The chain joins TRBV5-1 to TRBJ1-2; 7 positions match TRBD1. J was trimmed by 4 bases and V by 3 bases; bases with no gene match: 15. The CDR3 is made up of 17 amino acids. The germline CDR1 and CDR2 sequences are SGHRS and YFSETQ. The chain's CDR3 is CASSSGGQTDLSYGYTF. CDR3 DNA sequence: TGCGCCAGCAGCTCCGGGGGACAGACAGACCTATCCTATGGCTACACCTTC.